A selection of T cell receptor beta chains follows, all from one sample in a study of blood T cell dynamics during melanoma immunotherapy. Generated by immunoSEQ multiplex PCR, the TCRdb table keeps only in-frame clones and is missing some. The sample consists of some 6,300 clones, approximately 88% of them appearing once. The source was blood, collected from a patient treated with checkpoint blockade. The receptors originated from a human donor with melanoma. Some clones in this sample may be carry-over from other donors' samples. The CDR3 runs from the conserved cysteine through the conserved F or W. Each record gives: D gene, J gene, V gene, clone size, CDR3 protein, CDR3 DNA. The D gene is left open where the match is weak. Rows may omit the clone size; those that give it use once, few, many or a size class.

.	TRBJ2-6	TRBV4-2	.	CASSPFQTAMSSGANVLTF	TGTGCCAGCAGCCCCTTCCAGACAGCTATGAGCTCTGGGGCCAACGTCCTGACTTTC
.	TRBJ2-5	TRBV29-1	.	CSVLAGNQETQYF	TGCAGCGTTCTCGCAGGGAACCAAGAGACCCAGTACTTC
.	TRBJ2-7	TRBV6-5	.	CATFRSPYEQYF	TGTGCCACCTTCAGGTCGCCCTACGAGCAGTACTTC
.	TRBJ1-5	TRBV19	.	CASSIGGAQPQHF	TGTGCCAGTAGTATCGGGGGGGCCCAGCCCCAGCATTTT
.	TRBJ2-5	TRBV11-2	.	CASSLSLVSRETQYF	TGTGCCAGCAGCCTTAGCCTAGTTTCCCGAGAGACCCAGTACTTC
TRBD1	TRBJ2-1	TRBV10-1	.	CASSRTGDGFYNEQFF	TGCGCCAGCAGTAGGACAGGGGACGGTTTCTACAATGAGCAGTTCTTC
.	TRBJ2-2	TRBV4-1	.	CASSQDGGRTGELFF	TGCGCCAGCAGCCAAGACGGGGGCCGGACCGGGGAGCTGTTTTTT
TRBD1	TRBJ1-6	TRBV5-4	.	CASSFPGDRGYNSPLHF	TGTGCCAGCAGTTTCCCCGGAGACAGGGGCTATAATTCACCCCTCCACTTT
.	TRBJ1-1	TRBV14	.	CASSLAGGRAFF	TGTGCCAGCAGCCTAGCGGGGGGTAGAGCTTTCTTT
TRBD1	TRBJ2-2	TRBV30	.	CAYRQGANTGELFF	TGTGCCTACCGACAGGGGGCGAACACCGGGGAGCTGTTTTTT
.	TRBJ2-5	TRBV5-1	once	CASSPRVDQETQYF	TGCGCCAGCAGCCCCCGGGTGGACCAAGAGACCCAGTACTTC
TRBD1	TRBJ1-2	TRBV2	few	CASSRDSPLNYGYTF	TGTGCCAGCAGTCGGGACAGTCCCCTTAACTATGGCTACACCTTC
.	TRBJ2-7	TRBV6-5	once	CASSYSVGAYEQYF	TGTGCCAGCAGTTACTCGGTTGGTGCCTACGAGCAGTACTTC
.	TRBJ2-7	TRBV28	.	CASSERGTAVYEQYF	TGTGCCAGCAGTGAGCGAGGGACTGCGGTCTACGAGCAGTACTTC
.	TRBJ2-6	TRBV6-1	.	CASRKIGANVLTF	TGTGCCAGCAGGAAAATAGGGGCCAACGTCCTGACTTTC
.	TRBJ2-5	TRBV5-1	once	CASSLAPRREQGETQYF	TGCGCCAGCAGCTTGGCCCCCCGGCGGGAACAAGGAGAGACCCAGTACTTC
TRBD1	TRBJ2-1	TRBV28	.	CASRLWDRGPGGSYNEQFF	TGTGCCAGCAGATTGTGGGACAGGGGGCCGGGAGGATCCTACAATGAGCAGTTCTTC
TRBD1	TRBJ2-5	TRBV10-3	.	CAVRDRDQETQYF	TGTGCCGTCCGGGACAGGGATCAAGAGACCCAGTACTTC
.	TRBJ2-7	TRBV14	.	CASSLTGDFRSSYEQYF	TGTGCCAGCAGCCTCACCGGAGACTTCCGAAGCTCCTACGAGCAGTACTTC
.	TRBJ2-7	TRBV21-1	.	CASSKDPSSYEQYF	TGTGCCAGCAGCAAAGATCCCAGCTCCTACGAGCAGTACTTC
.	TRBJ1-1	TRBV29-1	.	CSVVSESTEAFF	TGCAGCGTTGTTTCAGAATCCACTGAAGCTTTCTTT
.	TRBJ2-2	TRBV6-1	.	CASSELGGTANTGELFF	TGTGCCAGCAGTGAATTAGGCGGGACAGCAAACACCGGGGAGCTGTTTTTT
.	TRBJ1-5	TRBV7-8	.	CASSLAGGTHQPQHF	TGTGCCAGCAGCTTAGCTGGGGGCACCCATCAGCCCCAGCATTTT